This T cell receptor beta chain stems from a study of radiotherapy plus CTLA-4 blockade in lung cancer. Sequencing used immunoSEQ multiplex PCR; TCRdb keeps in-frame clones, though not all of them. The table has 81,000 or so clones, about four fifths seen once; the top ten hold 22%. Focal radiation plus CTLA-4 blockade with ipilimumab was administered to patients who had chemo-refractory metastatic non-small-cell lung cancer. This clone was seen only a few times. Its matching antigen is unknown. Study-level findings and limits: Strongest reported response predictors: early blood clone changes and post-radiation interferon-beta.

This CDR3 has 13 residues. Per the germline V gene, CDR1 is LNHNV and CDR2 is YYDKDF (reference sequence). The V gene end was trimmed by 5 bases and the J gene end by 10 bases; junction bases not matched to a gene: 8. The origin of this receptor is a human donor with non-small cell lung cancer whose response to radiotherapy plus ipilimumab could not be evaluated. Some clones in this sample may be carry-over from other donors' samples. The source material was peripheral blood, sampled from a patient treated with radiotherapy plus ipilimumab. The chain joins TRBV15 to TRBJ1-1; 9 bases map to TRBD1. The CDR3 DNA sequence: TGTGCCACCAGCCGTACAGGGGGCGCAGGAGCTTTCTTT. The encoded protein is CATSRTGGAGAFF.